Listed here are 17 T cell receptor beta chains from one sample, sequenced in a study of vaccination effects on CD4 cells after COVID-19. Profiling relied on immunoSEQ multiplex PCR, and the TCRdb table lists in-frame clones only, not all of them. The sample consists of about 22,000 clones, more than 65% of them appearing once. No cognate antigen is known for these TCRs. Ahead of sequencing, the ViraFEST assay grew antigen-specific CD4+ T cells using viral peptide pools. It was after more than 8 days of culture that CD4+ T cells were isolated. Either the BNT162b2 or mRNA-1273 vaccine was given to participants in two doses. The sequences come from CD4+ T cells from PBMCs cultured with HCoV-NL63 spike peptides, collected after COVID-19 vaccination. The receptors were sampled from a human donor who received a COVID-19 vaccine.

The chain uses TRBV12-3 or TRBV12-4 and TRBJ1-6; D not resolved. V was clipped by 2 bases and J by 7 bases, with 6 bases between them. The CDR3 runs to 13 residues. This CDR3 reads CASSLNRNSPLHF. CDR3 DNA sequence: TGTGCCAGCAGTTTAAATAGGAATTCACCCCTCCACTTT.

The chain combines TRBV20-1 with TRBJ1-5; 9 bases are shared with TRBD1. The length of the CDR3 is 14 residues. Germline V gene sequence: CDR1 DFQATT, CDR2 SNEGSKA (reference sequence). Trimming at V came to 3 bases and at J to 7 bases, leaving 7 bases not matched to a gene. The CDR3 loop reads CSASWTGERQPQHF. The CDR3 DNA reads as TGCAGTGCTAGTTGGACAGGGGAAAGGCAGCCCCAGCATTTT.

The chain joins TRBV9 to TRBJ2-7, with TRBD2 identical over 7 bases. This CDR3 has 14 residues. Germline V CDR1 and CDR2: SGDLS, YYNGEE. Losses at the gene ends were 3 bases for V and 6 bases for J; bases not matched to a gene: 9. The CDR3 region has the DNA TGTGCCAGCAGCGCCCAGATCACTAGCGCCGAGCAGTACTTC. Its protein is CASSAQITSAEQYF.

This clone was observed a few times. CDR3 loop: CASSADRAGGYTF. For the CDR3, the DNA is TGTGCCAGCAGTGCCGACAGGGCCGGTGGCTACACCTTC. The V gene is TRBV12-3 or TRBV12-4, the J gene TRBJ1-2; TRBD1 matches 7 bases. J gave up 7 bases and V 5 bases, and 7 bases lay outside the gene matches. The CDR3 is 13 amino acids.

The chain employs TRBV6-5 and TRBJ1-2, with D perhaps TRBD1 (5 bases). This CDR3 comprises 15 residues. Germline-derived CDR1 and CDR2 are MNHEY and SVGAGI. Between the trimmed V and J ends, which lost 0 bases and 5 bases, there was a span of 13 bases. The CDR3 DNA sequence: TGTGCCAGCAGTTACTCTTCAGGGTCTGCGTATGGCTACACCTTC. Translation: CASSYSSGSAYGYTF.

The chain recombines TRBV5-1 with TRBJ2-1; D possibly uses TRBD1 or TRBD2 (8 bases each). V was pared by 4 bases and J by 6 bases, with 17 bases between. The germline V gene has CDR1 SGHRS and CDR2 YFSETQ. This CDR3 is built from 15 residues. Here the CDR3 DNA reads TGCGCCAGCAGCCGGGGGGGGACAGGAGCCAATGAGCAGTTCTTC. It yields the protein CASSRGGTGANEQFF.

The CDR3 region is CASSEGAYTIYF. CDR3 DNA sequence: TGCGCCAGCAGTGAGGGGGCGTACACCATATATTTT. The J gene is TRBJ1-3, the V gene TRBV10-2; D perhaps matches TRBD1 (5 bases). The CDR3 is 12 residues long. The V and J ends lost 2 bases and 8 bases respectively, with 7 bases between them. Germline V lookup: CDR1 WSHSY, CDR2 SAAADI.

J is TRBJ1-2 and V is TRBV6-5, with D perhaps TRBD1 (5 bases). CDR3 length: 12 amino acids. Trimming shortened V by 2 bases and J by 4 bases, and 5 bases separated the two germline ends. Per germline, CDR1 MNHEY and CDR2 SVGAGI. DNA of the CDR3: TGTGCCAGCAGTTACGACAGCTATGGCTACACCTTC. This translates into CASSYDSYGYTF.

This rearrangement joins TRBV29-1 to TRBJ1-1; D is unresolved. CDR3 length: 11 residues. V gave up 4 bases and J gave up 1 base, with 4 bases separating them. CDR1 is SQVTM and CDR2 is ANQGSEA in the germline V gene. The CDR3: CSVGENTEAFF. CDR3 nucleotide sequence: TGCAGCGTTGGGGAGAACACTGAAGCTTTCTTT.

The CDR3: CASSYPRRGLNTEAFF. The CDR3 coding sequence is TGTGCCAGCAGTTACCCGAGGAGGGGGCTGAACACTGAAGCTTTCTTT. The V gene is TRBV6-6, the J gene TRBJ1-1; 7 bases map to TRBD1. The germline V gene encodes CDR1 MNHNY and CDR2 SVGAGI (reference sequence). The CDR3 has 16 residues. With V trimmed by 2 bases and J by 0 bases, 6 bases remained unmatched.

The chain joins TRBV6-5 to TRBJ2-2, with D unclear. With 8 bases removed from V and 2 bases from J, the gap between germline ends came to 9 bases. The CDR3 totals 13 residues. CDR1 and CDR2 from the germline V gene are MNHEY and SVGAGI. CDR3 sequence reads: CASATQNTGELFF. The CDR3 DNA sequence: TGTGCCAGCGCGACCCAAAACACCGGGGAGCTGTTTTTT.

The chain links TRBV6-5 to TRBJ1-6; D possibly corresponds to TRBD1 (5 bases). Trimming removed 6 bases at V and 14 bases at J, with 20 bases between. The CDR3 covers 14 residues. Per germline, CDR1 MNHEY and CDR2 SVGAGI. This CDR3 reads CASRLKGTAGSLHF. CDR3 bases: TGTGCCAGCAGATTAAAGGGGACTGCCGGTTCCCTCCACTTT.

The V and J genes are TRBV5-1 and TRBJ2-3, with D possibly being TRBD1 (6 bases). Germline values: CDR1 SGHRS, CDR2 YFSETQ. V lost 4 bases and J 2 bases, leaving 17 bases between the germline ends. The CDR3 has 16 amino acids. In DNA form, the CDR3 reads TGCGCCAGCAGCCCCGGGTCAGGGGCGATCACAGATACGCAGTATTTT. Translated: CASSPGSGAITDTQYF.

The chain couples TRBV27 to TRBJ1-6, with TRBD1 matching 7 bases. The CDR3 has 22 residues. Losses at the gene ends were 5 bases for V and 0 bases for J; bases not matched to a gene: 22. The germline V gene encodes CDR1 MNHEY and CDR2 SMNVEV (reference sequence). In DNA, the CDR3 is TGTGCCAGCAGTACTAAGCCCCCGAGACAGGGAAAACCGAGCTCCTATAATTCACCCCTCCACTTT. This encodes CASSTKPPRQGKPSSYNSPLHF.

The V gene is TRBV6-5, the J gene TRBJ2-7; 11 nucleotides match TRBD2. Germline-derived CDR1 and CDR2 are MNHEY and SVGAGI. This CDR3 has 14 residues. V was pared by 6 bases and J by 5 bases, with 6 bases of the junction left unmatched. CDR3 sequence (DNA): TGTGCCAGCAGCCATAGCGGGGGGGCGGACGAGCAGTACTTC. The encoded protein is CASSHSGGADEQYF.

This chain connects TRBV5-4 to TRBJ2-3; TRBD2 agrees at 15 bases. Trimming at V came to 3 bases and at J to 2 bases, leaving 4 bases not matched to a gene. The CDR3 runs 17 residues. The germline CDR1 and CDR2 sequences are SGHNT and YYREEE (reference sequence). For the CDR3, the DNA is TGTGCCAGCAGCTCGGGACTAGCGGGGGGCTCCACAGATACGCAGTATTTT. Protein product: CASSSGLAGGSTDTQYF.

The CDR3 sequence: CASSIAGGIKTQYF. The CDR3, as DNA: TGTGCCAGTAGTATAGCGGGGGGCATAAAGACCCAGTACTTC. The V gene is TRBV19, the J gene TRBJ2-5; possible D gene TRBD2, 7 bases. CDR3 size: 14 residues. Germline V gene lookup returns CDR1 LNHDA and CDR2 SQIVND (reference sequence). V was pared by 1 base and J by 6 bases, with 12 bases between. Full variable domain (missing parts from reference TRBV19 and TRBJ2-5): DGGITQSPKYLFRKEGQNVTLSCEQNLNHDAMYWYRQDPGQGLRLIYYSQIVNDFQKGDIAEGYSVSREKKESFPLTVTSAQKNPTAFYLCASSIAGGIKTQYFGPGTRLLVL.